This TCR beta chain stems from a study of tumor and adjacent non-tumor tissue in lung cancer. With regard to this clonotype: Relative to the germline gene, one junction end is altered; a read error may explain this.

The library came from three nested PCR rounds adapted from ARM-PCR protocols. A single record per CDR3 protein comes from TCRdb applying MiXCR to the multiplex PCR reads. This table has tens of thousands of distinct CDR3 sequences, 67% appearing once. This sample's RNA came from whole unsorted tissue. CDR3 length equals 17 residues. Germline V gene sequence: CDR1 SGHAT, CDR2 FQDESV (reference sequence). This TCR came from a man aged 55 to 69 with non-small cell lung cancer. Sequencing used lung tumor tissue. The chain couples TRBV11-1 to TRBJ2-7, with D perhaps matching TRBD2 (5 bases). The CDR3 region is CVSSPRLGGSGSYEQHF. CDR3 bases: TGTGTCAGCAGCCCCCGTCTGGGCGGGTCCGGCTCCTACGAGCAGCACTTC.